This T cell receptor (beta chain) was retrieved from a study of cytomegalovirus exposure and HLA in healthy donors. The PCR ran on 60 Vbeta and 13 Jbeta primers. Here immunoSEQ multiplex PCR was the method, and the copy in TCRdb shows in-frame clones only, minus some. The profile covers under 120,000 clones, with roughly 70% appearing a single time and approximately 10% taken by the ten largest. Trimming pared 5 bases from V and 2 bases from J, leaving 18 bases between. The germline V gene encodes CDR1 MDHEN and CDR2 SYDVKM. The CDR3 sequence is 16 residues long. About this clone: Its target is not known.

Study-wide findings and caveats: Roughly uniform sequencing depth across donors was assumed, possibly incorrectly. With later analysis, a missense DCLRE1C variant became linked to TCR beta V- and J-gene trimming. The later analysis indicated that the majority of CMV-associated TCR beta chains appeared HLA-restricted. Cytomegalovirus status, reportedly, was diagnosed with high specificity and sensitivity by the classifier.

The clonotype originates from a man in his forties or fifties in good health and CMV-seropositive. The chain has TRBV28 and TRBJ2-5; tentatively, D is TRBD1 (7 bases). Sequencing was carried out using PBMCs. The CDR3 loop is CASSGGTASRQETQYF. The CDR3 DNA reads TGTGCCAGCAGTGGCGGGACAGCTTCCAGACAAGAGACCCAGTACTTC. Drawing the rest from reference TRBV28 and TRBJ2-5, the complete variable domain is DVKVTQSSRYLVKRTGEKVFLECVQDMDHENMFWYRQDPGLGLRLIYFSYDVKMKEKGDIPEGYSVSREKKERFSLILESASTNQTSMYLCASSGGTASRQETQYFGPGTRLLVL.